Presented here are 17 T cell receptor beta chains from one specimen sequenced in a study of shared clonotypes between healthy human individuals. The method was immunoSEQ multiplex PCR; TCRdb's version includes in-frame clones alone and lacks a portion of them. The table shows approximately 1.4 million clones, with around 98% occurring only once. Sequencing input: naive CD4+ T cells sorted from blood. Documented subset: CD45RA+ positively selected. Receptors originate from a man younger than 40 in good health.

V and J are TRBV10-2 and TRBJ2-1, with a tentative D call TRBD2 (6 bases). CDR1 and CDR2 from the germline V gene are WSHSY and SAAADI. The CDR3 is 14 residues long. V lost 8 bases, J lost 5 bases, and 16 bases lay in between. The CDR3 is CASWENGGNNEQFF. For the CDR3, the DNA is TGCGCCAGCTGGGAGAATGGGGGGAACAATGAGCAGTTCTTC.

The V call is TRBV29-1, the J call TRBJ1-4; D is unresolved. From germline, CDR1 is SQVTM and CDR2 ANQGSEA. Trimming removed 4 bases at V and 3 bases at J, with 9 bases between. The CDR3 sequence is 13 residues long. As DNA, the CDR3 is TGCAGCGTTGCGGGTAGAGCTAATGAAAAACTGTTTTTT. Translation: CSVAGRANEKLFF.

The rearrangement uses TRBV18 and TRBJ2-7; D remains ambiguous. Germline assignment: CDR1 KGHSH and CDR2 LQKENI. The CDR3 is made up of 13 amino acids. The V end lost 3 bases, the J end lost 8 bases, and 14 bases lay between the germline ends. The CDR3 DNA sequence: TGTGCCAGCTCACCGACCTCGGACGTAAAGCAGTACTTC. Amino acids: CASSPTSDVKQYF.

The J gene is TRBJ2-3, the V gene TRBV10-3; D may correspond to TRBD1 or TRBD2 (6 bases each). The length of the CDR3 is 14 residues. CDR1 is ENHRY and CDR2 is SYGVKD in the germline V gene. V was trimmed by 6 bases and J by 2 bases, leaving 12 bases between them. CDR3 nucleotide sequence: TGTGCCATCAGGGGGGGCCCGACCACAGATACGCAGTATTTT. The encoded protein is CAIRGGPTTDTQYF.

The rearrangement uses TRBV10-3 and TRBJ2-3, with D tentatively TRBD1 or TRBD2 (5 bases each). V was shortened by 8 bases and J by 12 bases, with 21 bases between the two germline ends. Germline V gene sequence: CDR1 ENHRY, CDR2 SYGVKD. This CDR3 has 13 amino acids. This chain's CDR3 is CAIEPGTGTEQYF. Written as DNA, the CDR3 is TGTGCCATCGAACCTGGGACCGGGACCGAACAGTATTTT.

This rearrangement joins TRBV28 to TRBJ1-2; D call uncertain. This CDR3 region has 15 residues. CDR1 MDHEN and CDR2 SYDVKM come from the germline V gene. The V gene lost 8 bases and the J gene lost 7 bases, with 23 bases spanning the gap. CDR3 in amino acids: CASFPGRSPSGGYTF. For the CDR3, the DNA is TGTGCCAGCTTCCCGGGCAGGAGTCCTTCTGGTGGCTACACCTTC.

This chain links TRBV19 with TRBJ2-5, with TRBD2 identical over 9 bases. CDR3 length equals 13 residues. V shed 8 bases, J shed 3 bases, and the junction held 4 bases outside the gene matches. CDR1 and CDR2 from the germline V gene are LNHDA and SQIVND (reference sequence). For the CDR3, the DNA is TGTGCCAGTGGCCTAGCGGGAAAAGAGACCCAGTACTTC. Translating it yields CASGLAGKETQYF.

This clone appeared a single time. The J gene is TRBJ1-4, the V gene TRBV15, with TRBD1 identical over 7 bases. Trimming removed 0 bases from V and 2 bases from J; junction bases left unmatched: 3. Per the germline V gene, CDR1 is LNHNV and CDR2 is YYDKDF (reference sequence). The CDR3 has 16 residues. This CDR3 reads CATSREGQPTNEKLFF. As DNA, the CDR3 is TGTGCCACCAGCAGAGAGGGACAGCCCACTAATGAAAAACTGTTTTTT.

This sequence joins TRBV21-1 and TRBJ1-5; TRBD1, as called in the table, went unchecked against the DNA. TRBV21-1 is assigned pseudogene status. The CDR3 is 13 residues long. As DNA, the CDR3 is TGTGCCAGCAAACAGACACGACATCAGCCCCAGCATTTT. This sequence encodes CASKQTRHQPQHF.

Concerning this clone: Other nucleotide sequences from this sample produce the same CDR3. The chain has TRBV4-1 and TRBJ2-6; D perhaps matches TRBD1 (5 bases). The CDR3 has 16 amino acids. The germline V and J ends were trimmed by 1 base and 0 bases, with 7 bases remaining between them. In germline, CDR1 is MGHRA, CDR2 YSYEKL. CDR3 amino acids: CASSQATGSGANVLTF. CDR3 DNA sequence: TGCGCCAGCAGCCAAGCAACAGGCTCTGGGGCCAACGTCCTGACTTTC.

The chain is built from TRBV15 and TRBJ2-5; D call uncertain. This CDR3 region has 11 residues. Germline lookup yields CDR1 LNHNV and CDR2 YYDKDF (reference sequence). V dropped 8 bases and J dropped 7 bases, with 11 bases sitting between them. For the CDR3, the DNA is TGTGCCACCGCTGGGATGGGGACCCAGTACTTC. This gives the protein CATAGMGTQYF.

The V and J genes are TRBV5-4 and TRBJ2-2; D possibly uses TRBD1 or TRBD2 (5 bases each). V lost 4 bases and J 4 bases, leaving 17 bases between the germline ends. From germline, CDR1 is SGHNT and CDR2 YYREEE (reference sequence). The CDR3 is 16 residues long. DNA of the CDR3: TGTGCCAGCAGCCCCCGACAGCCCGGGGTCACCGGGGAGCTGTTTTTT. Amino acids: CASSPRQPGVTGELFF. Full variable domain (rest looked up from reference TRBV5-4 and TRBJ2-2): ETGVTQSPTHLIKTRGQQVTLRCSSQSGHNTVSWYQQALGQGPQFIFQYYREEENGRGNFPPRFSGLQFPNYSSELNVNALELDDSALYLCASSPRQPGVTGELFFGEGSRLTVL.

The chain employs TRBV11-2 and TRBJ2-5; 10 positions agree with TRBD2. Germline V gene data show CDR1 as SGHAT and CDR2 as FQNNGV. J gave up 5 bases and V 5 bases, and 11 bases lay outside the gene matches. The CDR3 is 16 residues long. The CDR3 sequence: CASSAGVLAGRETQYF. The CDR3, as DNA: TGTGCCAGCAGCGCGGGAGTACTAGCGGGACGGGAGACCCAGTACTTC. The full variable domain, with the rest looked up from reference TRBV11-2 and TRBJ2-5, is EAGVAQSPRYKIIEKRQSVAFWCNPISGHATLYWYQQILGQGPKLLIQFQNNGVVDDSQLPKDRFSAERLKGVDSTLKIQPAKLEDSAVYLCASSAGVLAGRETQYFGPGTRLLVL.

The chain uses TRBV11-2 and TRBJ2-2, with D perhaps TRBD1 (6 bases). Germline CDR1 and CDR2: SGHAT and FQNNGV. Trimming pared 5 bases from V and 5 bases from J, leaving 15 bases between. The CDR3 has 15 residues. This CDR3 is CASSRTPQGTGELFF. CDR3 DNA: TGTGCCAGCAGCCGGACACCCCAGGGGACCGGGGAGCTGTTTTTT.

The chain couples TRBV5-1 to TRBJ1-3; 8 positions match TRBD1. The CDR3 is 17 residues long. Germline V gives CDR1 SGHRS, CDR2 YFSETQ. V shed 4 bases and J 4 bases; nucleotides not matched to a gene: 13. The CDR3 sequence is CASSQKTGGISGNTIYF. The CDR3 region has the DNA TGCGCCAGCAGCCAAAAAACAGGGGGAATATCGGGAAACACCATATATTTT.

This clone has just one count. The gene calls are TRBV25-1 and TRBJ1-2; D gene uncertain. Trimming took off 3 bases at V and 4 bases at J, with 21 bases between the two ends. Looked up from germline, CDR1 is MGHDK and CDR2 is SYGVNS. This CDR3 is 17 amino acids long. The CDR3 DNA reads TGTGCCAGCAGTGAGGGCTCCGGGAAGGCCGACCCCTATGGCTACACCTTC. Encoded protein: CASSEGSGKADPYGYTF.

This clone occurred a few times. In DNA form, the CDR3 reads TGTGCCAGCAGGGCCCTCAACGTTGGGAATCAGCCCCAGCATTTT. It specifies CASRALNVGNQPQHF. The V and J genes are TRBV6-1 and TRBJ1-5; D is ambiguous. Germline V CDR1 and CDR2: MNHNS, SASEGT. The CDR3 is made up of 15 amino acids. Trimming pared 6 bases from V and 4 bases from J, leaving 16 bases between.